This T cell receptor (beta chain) was sequenced for a study of prognosis after radiotherapy for stage I lung cancer. The genomic DNA TCR beta CDR3 region underwent two rounds of multiplex PCR. First-round PCR, the initial amplification, used primers specific to each TRBV and TRBJ gene. In TCRdb, the multiplex PCR reads were re-called with MiXCR into one record per CDR3 protein. The table lists some 35,000 distinct CDR3 sequences, about 34% of them singletons. By sample fraction, this clonotype is medium-sized. Researchers took approximately 6 milliliters of peripheral blood at each of two time points. The CDR3 length is 11 residues. CDR1 MNHNS and CDR2 SASEGT come from the germline V gene. Deletions cut 5 bases from V and 1 base from J, with 1 base between.

Sequences were derived from PBMCs, sampled before or after stereotactic body radiation therapy (not recorded which). The source is a donor aged 50 or older with non-small cell lung cancer. The chain combines TRBV6-1 with TRBJ2-3; no firm D call. CDR3 nucleotides: TGTGCCAGCAGTCGCACAGATACGCAGTATTTT. Its translation: CASSRTDTQYF.